The present T cell receptor beta chain was sequenced within a study of T cells in Graves' hyperthyroidism and ophthalmopathy. From RNA transcripts, TCR beta CDR3 regions were amplified. The primer set for the first-round RT-PCR of the TCR CDR3 was HTBI. TCRdb reprocessed the multiplex PCR reads with MiXCR, giving one entry per CDR3 protein. The sample includes about 560,000 distinct CDR3 sequences, about 45% of them seen just once. A word on this clonotype: One end of the junction does not line up with germline, which may come from a read error.

The sequencing input was peripheral blood or thyroid tissue (not recorded which). The TCR was taken from a young woman with Graves' hyperthyroidism.

The CDR3 reads CSARGSSKYEQFF. The CDR3 DNA is TGCAGTGCCAGAGGTAGCAGTAAGTACGAGCAGTTCTTC. The J gene is TRBJ2-1, the V gene TRBV20-1; no definite D call. CDR1 and CDR2 from the germline V gene are DFQATT and SNEGSKA (reference sequence). This CDR3 has 13 amino acids.